This T cell receptor (beta chain) was documented in a study of identical twins. Study findings and constraints: With monozygotic twins, out-of-frame TCR alpha sharing exceeded what models estimated. Conclusions were based on cross-sectional statistical analysis, without following the same donors.

The CDR3 runs 15 residues. Germline lookup yields CDR1 MNHEY and CDR2 SVGAGI. V was shortened by 4 bases and J by 6 bases, with 15 bases between the two germline ends. TCRdb analysed the 5' RACE reads with MiXCR anew, one entry per CDR3 protein. This table holds approximately 490,000 distinct CDR3 sequences, about a fifth found once. On this clonotype: What it binds is unknown.

These data also featured in a second study, about yellow fever vaccine responses in identical twins.

The TCR was taken from a woman under 30 in good health. Input material: CD4+ T cells sorted from blood. The rearrangement joins TRBV6-5 to TRBJ2-2; no reliable D call. CDR3 in DNA: TGTGCCAGCAGTTCCCTCGGACCCTTTGCCGGGGAGCTGTTTTTT. Its translation: CASSSLGPFAGELFF.